This T cell receptor beta chain was identified in a study of cytomegalovirus exposure and HLA in healthy donors. Both 60 Vbeta primers and 13 Jbeta primers went into the PCR. The table came from immunoSEQ multiplex PCR; TCRdb's copy has only in-frame clones and leaves some out. The sample records approximately 120,000 clones, roughly 82% being singletons. Germline V lookup: CDR1 SGHRS, CDR2 YFSETQ. V was trimmed by 2 bases and J by 7 bases, leaving 9 bases between them. This CDR3 has 12 residues. The V call is TRBV5-1, the J call TRBJ1-1; TRBD1 might be the D (5 bases). The sequence came from a woman between 40 and 55 years old in good health and CMV-seropositive. The sample taken for sequencing was PBMCs. CDR3 region: CASSFRGGEAFF. DNA of the CDR3: TGCGCCAGCAGCTTTCGGGGGGGTGAAGCTTTCTTT.